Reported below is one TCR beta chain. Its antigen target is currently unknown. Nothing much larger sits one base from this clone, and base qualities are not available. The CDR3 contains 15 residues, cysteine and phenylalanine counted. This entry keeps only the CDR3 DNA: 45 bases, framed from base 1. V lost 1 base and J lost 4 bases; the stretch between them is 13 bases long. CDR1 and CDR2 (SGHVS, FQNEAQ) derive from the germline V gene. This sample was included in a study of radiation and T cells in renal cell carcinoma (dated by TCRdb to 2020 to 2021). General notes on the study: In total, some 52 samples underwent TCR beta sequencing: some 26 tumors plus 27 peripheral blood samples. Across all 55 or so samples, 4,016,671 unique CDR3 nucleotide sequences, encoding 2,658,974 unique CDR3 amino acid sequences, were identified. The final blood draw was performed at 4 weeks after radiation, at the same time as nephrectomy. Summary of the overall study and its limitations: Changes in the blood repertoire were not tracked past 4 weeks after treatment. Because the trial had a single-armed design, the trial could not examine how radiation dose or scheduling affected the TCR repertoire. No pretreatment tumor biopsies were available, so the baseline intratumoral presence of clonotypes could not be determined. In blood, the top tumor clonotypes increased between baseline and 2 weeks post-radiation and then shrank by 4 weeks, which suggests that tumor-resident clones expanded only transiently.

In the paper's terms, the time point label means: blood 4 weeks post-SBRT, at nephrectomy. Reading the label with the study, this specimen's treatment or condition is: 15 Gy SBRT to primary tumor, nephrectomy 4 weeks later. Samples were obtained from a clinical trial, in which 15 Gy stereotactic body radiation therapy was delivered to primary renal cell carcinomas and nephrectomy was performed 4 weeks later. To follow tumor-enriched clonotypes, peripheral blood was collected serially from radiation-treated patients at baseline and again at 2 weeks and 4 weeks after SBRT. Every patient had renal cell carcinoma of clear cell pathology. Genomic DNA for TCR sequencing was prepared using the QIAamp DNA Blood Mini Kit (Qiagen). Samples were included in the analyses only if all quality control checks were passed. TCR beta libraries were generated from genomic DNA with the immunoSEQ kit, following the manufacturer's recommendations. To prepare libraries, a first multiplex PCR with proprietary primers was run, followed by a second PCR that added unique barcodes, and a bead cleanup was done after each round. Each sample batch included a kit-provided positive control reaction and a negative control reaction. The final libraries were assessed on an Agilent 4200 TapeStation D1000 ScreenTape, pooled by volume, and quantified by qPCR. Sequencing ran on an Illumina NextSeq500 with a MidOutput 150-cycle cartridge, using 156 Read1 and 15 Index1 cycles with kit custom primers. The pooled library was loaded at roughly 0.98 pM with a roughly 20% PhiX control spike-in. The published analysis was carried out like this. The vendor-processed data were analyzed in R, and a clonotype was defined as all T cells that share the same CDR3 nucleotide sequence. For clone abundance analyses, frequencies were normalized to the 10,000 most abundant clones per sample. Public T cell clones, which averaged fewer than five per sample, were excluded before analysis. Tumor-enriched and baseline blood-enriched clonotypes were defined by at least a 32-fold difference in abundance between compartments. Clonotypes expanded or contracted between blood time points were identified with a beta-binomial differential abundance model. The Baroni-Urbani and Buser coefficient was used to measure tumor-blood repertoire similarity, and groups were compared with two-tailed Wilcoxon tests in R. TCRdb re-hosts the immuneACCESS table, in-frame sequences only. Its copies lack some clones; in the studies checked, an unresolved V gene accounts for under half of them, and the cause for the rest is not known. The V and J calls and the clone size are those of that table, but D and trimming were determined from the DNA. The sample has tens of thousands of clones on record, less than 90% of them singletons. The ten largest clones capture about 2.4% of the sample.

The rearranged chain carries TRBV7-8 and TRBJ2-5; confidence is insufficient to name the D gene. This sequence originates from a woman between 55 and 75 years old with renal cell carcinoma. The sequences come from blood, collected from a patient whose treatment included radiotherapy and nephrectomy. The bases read TGTGCCAGCAGCTTAGATAATGCAGCATCAGAGACCCAGTACTTC. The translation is CASSLDNAASETQYF.